This TCR beta chain was sequenced during a study of blood T cell repertoires in COVID-19. Per the germline V gene, CDR1 is SGHVS and CDR2 is FQNEAQ. The CDR3 covers 15 residues. V lost 3 bases and J lost 6, with 15 bases in between. Repertoires were generated with immunoSEQ multiplex PCR, while TCRdb's copy carries only in-frame clones and drops some. This sample has tens of thousands of clones; about 91% occur once, and the top ten carry around 7.2%. Sequenced sample: peripheral blood. This TCR derives from a woman aged 80 or over with acute or convalescent COVID-19. The V gene is TRBV7-8, the J gene TRBJ1-5, with D perhaps matching TRBD1 (5 bases). The CDR3 sequence: CASSLRHGGGQPQHF. DNA of the CDR3: TGTGCCAGCAGCTTGCGACATGGCGGGGGTCAGCCCCAGCATTTT.